Listed here are 7 T cell receptor beta chains from one sample, sequenced in a study of T cell responses to AZD1222 COVID-19 vaccine. The method was immunoSEQ multiplex PCR; TCRdb's version includes in-frame clones alone and lacks a portion of them. The table includes approximately 120,000 clones, roughly 88% detected once. The material was peripheral blood, obtained 28 days after the second AZD1222 dose. The receptors here all came from an adult who received the AZD1222 COVID-19 vaccine.

CDR3 nucleotides: TGTGCCAGTAGTGCCAGCTCGACAGCGTCGCTCTATGGCTACACCTTC. Its protein product is CASSASSTASLYGYTF. The chain joins TRBV19 to TRBJ1-2, with a tentative D call TRBD1 (5 bases). Germline loops: CDR1 LNHDA, CDR2 SQIVND (reference sequence). The CDR3 length is 16 residues. Trimming stripped 5 bases from V and 4 bases from J, with 20 bases between.

The chain has TRBV30 and TRBJ1-5; unclear D gene. Per the germline V gene, CDR1 is GTSNPN and CDR2 is SVGIG (reference sequence). This CDR3 contains 15 residues. Trimming stripped 2 bases from V and 0 bases from J, with 11 bases between. The CDR3 region is CAWSLGRISNQPQHF. In DNA form, the CDR3 reads TGTGCCTGGAGTTTGGGGAGAATTAGCAATCAGCCCCAGCATTTT.

The chain couples TRBV4-2 to TRBJ1-4; D possibly corresponds to TRBD1 (5 bases). Germline CDR1 LGHNA, CDR2 YNFKEQ. The CDR3 length is 18 residues. V gave up 0 bases and J gave up 2 bases, with 16 bases separating them. The CDR3 is CASSQDEAGWGTNEKLFF. The CDR3 region has the DNA TGTGCCAGCAGCCAAGACGAGGCGGGGTGGGGGACTAATGAAAAACTGTTTTTT.

The V and J genes are TRBV6-5 and TRBJ2-7; TRBD1 matches 9 bases. The ends lost 0 bases at V and 3 bases at J; junction bases unmatched: 3. The CDR3 loop spans 15 amino acids. Per germline, CDR1 MNHEY and CDR2 SVGAGI. This chain's CDR3 is CASSYSWDRVYEQYF. DNA of the CDR3: TGTGCCAGCAGTTACTCTTGGGACAGGGTCTACGAGCAGTACTTC.

This chain connects TRBV10-3 to TRBJ2-7; no definite D call. V dropped 3 bases and J dropped 2 bases, with 11 bases sitting between them. The CDR3 extends over 14 amino acids. Germline CDR1 and CDR2: ENHRY and SYGVKD. In DNA form, the CDR3 reads TGTGCCATCAGTGACAGGTCTTTCACCTACGAGCAGTACTTC. It is translated as CAISDRSFTYEQYF.

The chain couples TRBV29-1 to TRBJ2-5; 7 nucleotides align to TRBD1. CDR1 and CDR2 from the germline V gene are SQVTM and ANQGSEA. CDR3 length equals 13 residues. With V trimmed by 7 bases and J by 1 base, 6 bases remained unmatched. The CDR3 DNA reads TGCAGCGCCCAGACAGGGACCCAAGAGACCCAGTACTTC. It specifies CSAQTGTQETQYF.

A single count supports this clone. This chain joins TRBV7-9 and TRBJ2-3; TRBD2 matches at 8 bases. The V and J ends lost 6 bases and 4 bases, in that order; junction bases with no gene match: 6. The germline CDR1 and CDR2 sequences are SEHNR and FQNEAQ (reference sequence). CDR3 length: 14 amino acids. The CDR3 bases are TGTGCCAGCAGGGCGGGACTAGTCGCAGATACGCAGTATTTT. Translating gives CASRAGLVADTQYF.